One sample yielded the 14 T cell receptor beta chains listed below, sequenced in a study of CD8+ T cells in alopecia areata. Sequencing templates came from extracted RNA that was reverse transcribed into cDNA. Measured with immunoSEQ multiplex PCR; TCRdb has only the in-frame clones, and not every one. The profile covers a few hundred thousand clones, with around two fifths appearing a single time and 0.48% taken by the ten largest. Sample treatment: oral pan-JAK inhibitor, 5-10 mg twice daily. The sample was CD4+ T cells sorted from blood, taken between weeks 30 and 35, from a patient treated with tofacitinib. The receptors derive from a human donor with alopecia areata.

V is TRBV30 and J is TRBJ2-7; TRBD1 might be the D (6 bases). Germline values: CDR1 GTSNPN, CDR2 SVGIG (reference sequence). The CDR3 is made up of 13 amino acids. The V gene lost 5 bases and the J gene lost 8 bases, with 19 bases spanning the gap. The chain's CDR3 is CAWGGRDLGKQYF. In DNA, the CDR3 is TGTGCCTGGGGGGGCCGGGACCTTGGAAAGCAGTACTTC.

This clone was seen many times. CDR3 amino acids: CASSQEDRYTEAFF. CDR3 sequence (DNA): TGCGCCAGCAGTCAAGAGGACAGGTACACTGAAGCTTTCTTT. This rearrangement joins TRBV23-1 to TRBJ1-1, with 7 bases matching TRBD1. TRBV23-1 is reported as an ORF; its role is uncertain. The CDR3 loop spans 14 amino acids. V lost 2 bases, J lost 3 bases, and 3 bases stayed unmatched.

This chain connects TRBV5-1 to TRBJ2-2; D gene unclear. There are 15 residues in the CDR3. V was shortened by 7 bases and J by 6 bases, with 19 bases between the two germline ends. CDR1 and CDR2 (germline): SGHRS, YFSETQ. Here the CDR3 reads CASRALLGSAGELFF. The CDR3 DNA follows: TGCGCCAGCCGCGCCCTGTTGGGGTCGGCCGGGGAGCTGTTTTTT.

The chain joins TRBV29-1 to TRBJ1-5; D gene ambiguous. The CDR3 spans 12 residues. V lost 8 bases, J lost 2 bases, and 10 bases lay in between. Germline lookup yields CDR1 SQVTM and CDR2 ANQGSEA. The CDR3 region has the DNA TGCAGCTATCTAGCAGGCAATCAGCCCCAGCATTTT. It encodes CSYLAGNQPQHF.

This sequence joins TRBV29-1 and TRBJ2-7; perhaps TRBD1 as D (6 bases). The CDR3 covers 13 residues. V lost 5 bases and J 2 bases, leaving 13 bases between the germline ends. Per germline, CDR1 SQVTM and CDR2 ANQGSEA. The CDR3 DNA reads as TGCAGCGTTTTAAGGGGGAGAGCCTACGAGCAGTACTTC. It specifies CSVLRGRAYEQYF.

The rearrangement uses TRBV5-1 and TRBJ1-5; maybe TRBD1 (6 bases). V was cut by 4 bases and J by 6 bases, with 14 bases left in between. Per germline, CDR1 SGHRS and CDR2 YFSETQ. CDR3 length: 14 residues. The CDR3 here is CASSEGGAVQPQHF. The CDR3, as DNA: TGCGCCAGCAGCGAGGGGGGTGCGGTTCAGCCCCAGCATTTT.

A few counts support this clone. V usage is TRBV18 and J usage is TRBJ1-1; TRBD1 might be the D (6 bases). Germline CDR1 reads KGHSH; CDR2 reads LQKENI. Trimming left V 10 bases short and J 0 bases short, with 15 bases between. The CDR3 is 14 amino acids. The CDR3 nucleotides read TGTGCCACCACCGGGACAACTATGAACACTGAAGCTTTCTTT. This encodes CATTGTTMNTEAFF.

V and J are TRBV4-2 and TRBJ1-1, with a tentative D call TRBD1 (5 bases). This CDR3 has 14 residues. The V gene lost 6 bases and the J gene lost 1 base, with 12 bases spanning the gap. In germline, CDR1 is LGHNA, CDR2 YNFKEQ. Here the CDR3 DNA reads TGTGCCAGCAGACCCGTCGGGGGGAACACTGAAGCTTTCTTT. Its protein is CASRPVGGNTEAFF.

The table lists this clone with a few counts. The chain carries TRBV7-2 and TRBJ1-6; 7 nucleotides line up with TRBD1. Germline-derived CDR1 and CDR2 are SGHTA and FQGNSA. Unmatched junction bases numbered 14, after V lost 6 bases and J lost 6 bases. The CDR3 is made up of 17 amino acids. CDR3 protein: CASRREQGLRINSPLHF. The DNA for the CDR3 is TGTGCCAGCAGGCGAGAACAGGGGCTTAGGATTAATTCACCCCTCCACTTT.

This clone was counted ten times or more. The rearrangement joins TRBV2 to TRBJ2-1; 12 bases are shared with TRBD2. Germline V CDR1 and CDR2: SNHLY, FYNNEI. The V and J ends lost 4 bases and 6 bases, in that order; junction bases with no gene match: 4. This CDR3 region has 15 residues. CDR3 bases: TGTGCCAGCAGTGTGGGGACTAGCGGGCTCAATGAGCAGTTCTTC. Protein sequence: CASSVGTSGLNEQFF.

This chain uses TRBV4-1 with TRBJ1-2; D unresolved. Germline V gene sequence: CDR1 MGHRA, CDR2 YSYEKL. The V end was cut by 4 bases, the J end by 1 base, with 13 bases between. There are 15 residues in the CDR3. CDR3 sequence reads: CASSPTYSDNYGYTF. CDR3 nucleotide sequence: TGCGCCAGCAGCCCCACCTACTCAGATAACTATGGCTACACCTTC.

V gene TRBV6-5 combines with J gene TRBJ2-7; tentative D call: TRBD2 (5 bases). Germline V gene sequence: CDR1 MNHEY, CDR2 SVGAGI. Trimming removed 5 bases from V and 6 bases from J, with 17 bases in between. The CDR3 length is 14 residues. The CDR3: CASSMTEVWGEQYF. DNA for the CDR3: TGTGCCAGCAGTATGACGGAGGTGTGGGGCGAGCAGTACTTC.

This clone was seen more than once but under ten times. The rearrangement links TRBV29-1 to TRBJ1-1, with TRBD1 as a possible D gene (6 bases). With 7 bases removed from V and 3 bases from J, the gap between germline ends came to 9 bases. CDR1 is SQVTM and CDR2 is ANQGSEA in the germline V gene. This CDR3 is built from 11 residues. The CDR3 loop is CSAGTYTEAFF. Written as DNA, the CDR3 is TGCAGCGCAGGGACATACACTGAAGCTTTCTTT.

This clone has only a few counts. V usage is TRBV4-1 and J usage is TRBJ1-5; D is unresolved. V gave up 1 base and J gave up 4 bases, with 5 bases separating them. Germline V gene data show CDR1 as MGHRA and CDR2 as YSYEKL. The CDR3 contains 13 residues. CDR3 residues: CASSQVPNQPQHF. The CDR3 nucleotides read TGCGCCAGCAGCCAAGTGCCAAATCAGCCCCAGCATTTT.